This TCR beta chain comes out of a study of human T cells and chemical hapten exposure. Study-level points and caveats: DPC sensitization did not alter TCRs above 1 in 1000 frequency.

Germline V CDR1 and CDR2: SEHNR, FQNEAQ (reference sequence). Trimming stripped 5 bases from V and 2 bases from J, with 14 bases between. The CDR3 is 15 amino acids. This sample's time point: pre-sensitization, week 0. Treatment meaning: therapeutic diphenylcyclopropenone sensitization with weekly scalp DPC. Total RNA was isolated from unfractionated whole blood. This clonotype was recorded at least ten times. Its antigen is as yet unknown. The library tagged each cDNA molecule with unique molecular identifiers. MiXCR was run by TCRdb on the RACE reads, yielding one entry per CDR3 protein. The table has approximately 370,000 distinct CDR3 sequences, about 5% seen once; the top ten hold about 8.2%.

The receptor was derived from a woman under 30 with alopecia areata. Some clones in this sample may be carry-over from other donors' samples. The sequences come from whole blood, collected in connection with sensitization to the hapten diphenylcyclopropenone (DPC). The V and J genes are TRBV7-9 and TRBJ2-3, with unresolved D. The CDR3 here is CASSKELILTDTQYF. The CDR3 region has the DNA TGTGCCAGCAGCAAGGAGCTAATCCTCACAGATACGCAGTATTTT.